These 6 T cell receptor beta chains were sequenced from one sample in a study of T cells and Merkel cell carcinoma outcomes. Sequencing used immunoSEQ multiplex PCR; TCRdb keeps in-frame clones, though not all of them. Counted here are about 15,000 clones, 75% to 90% occurring once; the ten biggest clones make up 6.5% to 8.5%. The sample comprised tumor tissue from Merkel cell carcinoma. Receptors originate from a human donor with Merkel cell carcinoma.

V usage is TRBV14 and J usage is TRBJ2-5, with 10 nucleotides matching TRBD2. V dropped 1 base and J dropped 4; count of bases not matched to a gene: 6. Germline assignment: CDR1 SGHDN and CDR2 FVKESK. The CDR3 is made up of 16 amino acids. CDR3 loop: CASSQGTSGKRETQYF. The CDR3 nucleotides are TGTGCCAGCAGCCAAGGGACTAGCGGTAAAAGAGAGACCCAGTACTTC.

The rearrangement joins TRBV7-9 to TRBJ1-1; D is uncertain. The CDR3 consists of 14 residues. Trimming took off 4 bases at V and 0 bases at J, with 9 bases between the two ends. Per the germline V gene, CDR1 is SEHNR and CDR2 is FQNEAQ (reference sequence). CDR3 in amino acids: CASSSDGVNTEAFF. The CDR3 DNA reads TGTGCCAGCAGCTCGGACGGCGTGAACACTGAAGCTTTCTTT.

This clone was seen a single time. The chain has TRBV5-6 and TRBJ2-1; D is possibly TRBD2 (6 bases). Germline values: CDR1 SGHDT, CDR2 YYEEEE. The length of the CDR3 is 14 residues. Trimming shortened V by 1 base and J by 6 bases, and 11 bases separated the two germline ends. CDR3 protein: CASSLRGGSNEQFF. For the CDR3, the DNA is TGTGCCAGCAGCTTGCGGGGAGGATCCAATGAGCAGTTCTTC.

The chain is built from TRBV9 and TRBJ2-2; 9 bases agree with TRBD2. The length of the CDR3 is 16 residues. Trimming at V came to 0 bases and at J to 2 bases, leaving 2 bases not matched to a gene. Germline assignment: CDR1 SGDLS and CDR2 YYNGEE. CDR3 amino acids: CASSVGTSENTGELFF. The CDR3 nucleotides read TGTGCCAGCAGCGTAGGGACTAGCGAAAACACCGGGGAGCTGTTTTTT. Full variable domain (outside the CDR3, taken from reference TRBV9 and TRBJ2-2): DSGVTQTPKHLITATGQRVTLRCSPRSGDLSVYWYQQSLDQGLQFLIQYYNGEERAKGNILERFSAQQFPDLHSELNLSSLELGDSALYFCASSVGTSENTGELFFGEGSRLTVL.

V is TRBV7-2 and J is TRBJ1-6; D is uncertain. This CDR3 has 15 residues. V lost 2 bases and J lost 9, with 14 bases in between. The germline gives CDR1 SGHTA, CDR2 FQGNSA. CDR3 coding DNA: TGTGCCAGCAGCTTATTAAAGGCACAGTCTTCACCCCTCCACTTT. The encoded protein is CASSLLKAQSSPLHF. The variable domain in full, with the rest retrieved from reference TRBV7-2 and TRBJ1-6, is GAGVSQSPSNKVTEKGKDVELRCDPISGHTALYWYRQSLGQGLEFLIYFQGNSAPDKSGLPSDRFSAERTGGSVSTLTIQRTQQEDSAVYLCASSLLKAQSSPLHFGNGTRLTVT.

This chain uses TRBV27 with TRBJ1-4; TRBD1 matches at 8 bases. Germline CDR1 reads MNHEY; CDR2 reads SMNVEV (reference sequence). V lost 1 base to trimming and J lost 4 bases; unmatched junction nucleotides: 5. CDR3 size: 16 residues. The CDR3 region has the DNA TGTGCCAGCAGTTTATGGCAGGGGGCCGGTAATGAAAAACTGTTTTTT. This gives the protein CASSLWQGAGNEKLFF.